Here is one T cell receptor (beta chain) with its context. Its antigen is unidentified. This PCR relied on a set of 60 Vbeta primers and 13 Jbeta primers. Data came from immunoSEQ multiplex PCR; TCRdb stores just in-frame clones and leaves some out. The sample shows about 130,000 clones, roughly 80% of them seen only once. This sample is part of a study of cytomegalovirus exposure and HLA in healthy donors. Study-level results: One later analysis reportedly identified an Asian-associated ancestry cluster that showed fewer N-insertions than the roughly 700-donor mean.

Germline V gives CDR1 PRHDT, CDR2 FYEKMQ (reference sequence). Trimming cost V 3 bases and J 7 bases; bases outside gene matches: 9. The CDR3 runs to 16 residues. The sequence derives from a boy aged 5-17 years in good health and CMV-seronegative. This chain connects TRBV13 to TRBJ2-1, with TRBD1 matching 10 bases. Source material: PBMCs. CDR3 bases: TGTGCCAGCAGCTTCTCCGGACAGGGGGATTGGAATGAGCAGTTCTTC. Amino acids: CASSFSGQGDWNEQFF. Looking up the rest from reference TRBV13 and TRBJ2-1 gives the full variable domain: AAGVIQSPRHLIKEKRETATLKCYPIPRHDTVYWYQQGPGQDPQFLISFYEKMQSDKGSIPDRFSAQQFSDYHSELNMSSLELGDSALYFCASSFSGQGDWNEQFFGPGTRLTVL.